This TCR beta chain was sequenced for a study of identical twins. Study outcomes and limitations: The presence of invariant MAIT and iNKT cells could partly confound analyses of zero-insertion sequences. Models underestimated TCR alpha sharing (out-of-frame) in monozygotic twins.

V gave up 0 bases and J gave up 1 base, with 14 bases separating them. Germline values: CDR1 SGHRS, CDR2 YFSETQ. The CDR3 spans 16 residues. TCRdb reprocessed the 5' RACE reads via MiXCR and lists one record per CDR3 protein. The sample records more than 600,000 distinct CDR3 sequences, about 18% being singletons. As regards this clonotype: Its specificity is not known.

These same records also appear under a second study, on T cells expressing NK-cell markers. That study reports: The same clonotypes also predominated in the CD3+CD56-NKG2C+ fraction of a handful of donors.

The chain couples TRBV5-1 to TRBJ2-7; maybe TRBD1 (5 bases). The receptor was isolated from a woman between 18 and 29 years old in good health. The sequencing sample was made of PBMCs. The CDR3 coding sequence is TGCGCCAGCAGCTTGGCCCCTCTGGACACTTCCTACGAGCAGTACTTC. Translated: CASSLAPLDTSYEQYF.